This TCR beta chain was identified during a study of T cell responses to AZD1222 COVID-19 vaccine (dated by TCRdb to the early 2020s). Looking at the study overall: AZD1222 recipients with second doses at about 4 weeks or about 12 weeks were pooled, because spike-specific TCR depth and breadth did not differ between schedules. A total of 230 to 250 trial participants underwent TCR sequencing, of whom approximately 200 had received two doses of AZD1222 and around 25 had received two doses of the MenACWY control vaccine. Trial participants were enrolled into age subgroups of 18-55, 56-69 and 70-plus years, which contained approximately 150, 28 and 58 TCR-sequenced participants, respectively.

The CDR3 goes from the cysteine to the phenylalanine over 13 residues. Only the CDR3 region is kept as DNA, spanning 39 bases read in frame from base 1. Deletion took 5 bases off V and 0 bases off J, with a span of 4 bases between the germline ends. CDR1 and CDR2, per the germline V gene (reference sequence), are MNHEY and SMNVEV. Comments on this clone: The antigen it binds to is not known. No base quality values were provided; no much bigger clone lies one nucleotide off.

Overall study outcomes, separate from this receptor: Epitopes outside the regions mutated in the B.1.351 and B.1.1.7 variants were reportedly recognized by nearly half of the unique spike-specific TCRs. The 56-69-year group was small, and its depth increase did not reach significance, likely because of low power. Conclusions about previously exposed vaccinees are limited, since just five or six AZD1222 recipients were seropositive for SARS-CoV-2 at baseline. After two AZD1222 doses, both the breadth and the depth of spike-specific TCRs were significantly higher than at day 0 and than in MenACWY recipients. Vaccine-associated CD4 TCRs spanned the whole spike protein, with dominant responses in regions 160-218 and 743-854. Because no day 14 peak-response samples were available, repertoires were characterized only after the peak T cell response. Participants were mostly white British, with more females than males. The authors suggested clonal diversity may have been underestimated.

Read against the paper, the sample's time point label means: baseline before first vaccination. Vaccinee samples came from UK trials COV001 and COV002, including a single-blind randomized controlled phase 2/3 trial of AZD1222 (ChAdOx1 nCoV-19) in healthy adults. For TCRbeta chain sequencing, PBMC samples from trial participants were taken at day 0 and at day 28 after the second dose. The CDR3 regions of human TCRbeta chains were analyzed by immunosequencing. The paper's data handling went like this. Repertoire TCRs were checked for matches against a reference library of SARS-CoV-2-specific TCRs that had been generated using the MIRA antigen-specificity platform. Breadth was defined as the fraction of unique TCRs that were SARS-CoV-2-associated. Depth was defined as the fraction of total T cells that were SARS-CoV-2-associated. Using the MIRA data, each spike-specific TCR was mapped to the spike region that the TCR reacts to and placed in a CD4 or CD8 class. Log10-transformed breadth and depth values were compared by one-way ANOVA with Sidak's multiple comparisons tests. This immuneACCESS table, as held by TCRdb, lists in-frame sequences with V and J called but not all clones. Of the missing ones, under half trace to an unresolved V gene in checked studies; the others have no known cause. That table supplies the V and J calls and clone size; D and trimming were determined from the DNA. This sample lists some 150,000 clones; 88% were detected once. Clones ranked in the top ten supply around 16% of the sample.

Sequences were derived from peripheral blood, sampled on day 0 of AZD1222 vaccination. The source is an adult in good health. In this chain, TRBV27 is recombined with TRBJ2-2; there is no confident call for the D gene. This receptor has the CDR3 CASSTANTGELFF. Read as DNA, the sequence is TGTGCCAGCAGTACAGCGAACACCGGGGAGCTGTTTTTT.